This T cell receptor (beta chain) is drawn from a study of blood T cell repertoires in COVID-19. On the study more broadly: Some COVID-19 samples were acute and others convalescent; all came from the United States, Italy and Spain. T cells, B-cell-depleted T cells, or PBMCs provided the cDNA or gDNA that served as material.

Methods used by the authors: Scientists estimated how many nucleated cells there were by amplifying reference gene primers. Method: immunoSEQ multiplex PCR; TCRdb's copy keeps in-frame clones and lacks some. V and J calls and clone size come straight from that table; D and trimming were deduced from the DNA. Here the sample spans hundreds of thousands of clones, around nine tenths being singletons. This CDR3 is built from 16 residues. The V gene end was trimmed by 4 bases and the J gene end by 3 bases; junction bases not matched to a gene: 11. The germline V gene has CDR1 MNHEY and CDR2 SVGEGT. The clonotype originates from a man between 65 and 80 years old with acute or convalescent COVID-19. Sequencing used peripheral blood. The chain has TRBV6-2 or TRBV6-3 and TRBJ2-5; TRBD1 matches at 7 bases. The CDR3 loop is CASSFKPRTGEETQYF. The CDR3 coding sequence is TGTGCCAGCAGTTTTAAGCCCCGGACAGGCGAAGAGACCCAGTACTTC.